The 28 T cell receptor beta chains listed next were all sequenced from one sample in a study of vaccination effects on CD4 cells after COVID-19. Their specific antigens are unknown. Following an approximately 9-day culture, CD4+ T cells were purified. The method was immunoSEQ multiplex PCR; TCRdb's version includes in-frame clones alone and lacks a portion of them. Of approximately 47,000 clones detected, 70% to 80% appear once; the ten largest clones hold about 10%. The sequenced sample was CD4+ T cells from PBMCs cultured without peptide, obtained before COVID-19 vaccination. These receptors originate from a human donor who had a prior SARS-CoV-2 infection.

This clone was seen just once. This chain links TRBV2 with TRBJ2-3, with 10 bases that match TRBD1. The J segment lost 4 bases and the V segment lost 3 bases, leaving 7 bases of the junction unmatched. Germline CDR1 and CDR2: SNHLY and FYNNEI. This CDR3 is built from 16 residues. In DNA, the CDR3 is TGTGCCAGCAGTGAGGGGACAGGGGTTGGGTCAGATACGCAGTATTTT. Translating gives CASSEGTGVGSDTQYF.

The chain links TRBV5-4 to TRBJ2-1, with D perhaps matching TRBD2 (7 bases). The CDR3 totals 16 residues. V lost 4 bases, J lost 2 bases, and 16 bases lay in between. Germline V gene data show CDR1 as SGHNT and CDR2 as YYREEE (reference sequence). CDR3 DNA: TGTGCCAGCAGCCTGGGGGGGCTTAGGGCCTACAATGAGCAGTTCTTC. This sequence encodes CASSLGGLRAYNEQFF.

This clone was recorded once. This chain joins TRBV5-6 and TRBJ2-1; D possibly corresponds to TRBD1 (7 bases). CDR3 length equals 19 residues. Trimming removed 3 bases at V and 10 bases at J, with 32 bases between. Germline V gene data show CDR1 as SGHDT and CDR2 as YYEEEE. The CDR3, as DNA: TGTGCCAGCAGCTGGGGCGACCATGGGACAGCCCAGAGAGGGGGGGAGCAGTTCTTC. It specifies CASSWGDHGTAQRGGEQFF.

DNA for the CDR3: TGTGCCAGCAACCCCACCACAGGGGACACGCCCGGGGAGCTGTTTTTT. Protein product: CASNPTTGDTPGELFF. The rearrangement links TRBV11-2 to TRBJ2-2, with 7 bases that match TRBD1. The CDR3 consists of 16 residues. CDR1 and CDR2 from the germline V gene are SGHAT and FQNNGV. Trimming removed 7 bases from V and 6 bases from J; junction bases left unmatched: 14.

In this sample, this clone turned up once. In DNA, the CDR3 is TGTGCCAGCAGCGTAACTAGCGGGGGAGCGGGTGAGCAGTTCTTC. Amino acids: CASSVTSGGAGEQFF. This chain uses TRBV9 with TRBJ2-1; TRBD2 aligns across 11 bases. The CDR3 length is 15 residues. Germline CDR1 is SGDLS and CDR2 is YYNGEE. V was clipped by 1 base and J by 9 bases; unmatched bases: 6.

This chain uses TRBV7-2 with TRBJ1-2, with D possibly matching TRBD1 (5 bases). Trimming left V 2 bases short and J 7 bases short, with 11 bases between. Germline CDR1 is SGHTA and CDR2 is FQGNSA. The CDR3 has 13 amino acids. Here the CDR3 DNA reads TGTGCCAGCAGCTTACAGGGTCGGGCTGGCTACACCTTC. Its protein product is CASSLQGRAGYTF.

The chain carries TRBV6-5 and TRBJ2-3, with a tentative D call TRBD1 (5 bases). The V gene lost 0 bases and the J gene lost 10 bases, with 20 bases spanning the gap. Germline values: CDR1 MNHEY, CDR2 SVGAGI. This CDR3 is built from 16 residues. CDR3 nucleotides: TGTGCCAGCAGTTACTCCGTGTCTACAGGCGTCAAGGCGCAGTATTTT. This sequence encodes CASSYSVSTGVKAQYF.

J is TRBJ2-7 and V is TRBV28, with D tentatively TRBD2 (6 bases). The CDR3 loop spans 13 amino acids. The germline V and J ends were trimmed by 8 bases and 2 bases, with 13 bases remaining between them. CDR1 and CDR2 (germline): MDHEN, SYDVKM. CDR3 coding DNA: TGTGCCAGCTGCAAGACTAGAACCTACGAGCAGTACTTC. This codes for CASCKTRTYEQYF.

The J gene is TRBJ2-1, the V gene TRBV7-3, with D maybe TRBD2 (5 bases). Germline V CDR1 and CDR2: SGHTA, FQGTGA. This CDR3 has 13 amino acids. The germline V and J ends were trimmed by 2 bases and 9 bases, with 11 bases remaining between them. The CDR3 nucleotides read TGTGCCAGCAGCTTAGGAGCTGCGGGTGAGCAGTTCTTC. This codes for CASSLGAAGEQFF.

Notes on this clone: The same CDR3 also results from other DNA sequences found in this sample. The J gene is TRBJ2-5, the V gene TRBV18; possibly TRBD2 for D (5 bases). The germline V and J ends were trimmed by 6 bases and 4 bases, with 12 bases remaining between them. Germline V CDR1 and CDR2: KGHSH, LQKENI. CDR3 length: 13 residues. The CDR3 region is CASSPRERETQYF. The CDR3, as DNA: TGTGCCAGCTCGCCTCGGGAAAGAGAGACCCAGTACTTC.

The table lists this clone with a few counts. The chain carries TRBV15 and TRBJ1-2; TRBD1 might be the D (5 bases). Deletions cut 0 bases from V and 12 bases from J, with 11 bases between. The CDR3 totals 12 residues. The V gene's germline CDR1 is LNHNV and CDR2 YYDKDF (reference sequence). The CDR3 coding sequence is TGTGCCACCAGCAGAGACAGGGTGGGGAACACCTTC. Translated: CATSRDRVGNTF.

This chain connects TRBV11-3 to TRBJ1-1; D perhaps matches TRBD1 (5 bases). This CDR3 spans 18 amino acids. Germline V lookup: CDR1 SGHNT, CDR2 YENEEA. V gave up 2 bases and J gave up 5 bases, with 24 bases separating them. CDR3 sequence (DNA): TGTGCCAGCAGCTTAACGGGCGTGTGGGGGAGAATGGGGACTGAAGCTTTCTTT. Protein product: CASSLTGVWGRMGTEAFF.

The chain has TRBV18 and TRBJ2-5; D not certain. The germline V gene encodes CDR1 KGHSH and CDR2 LQKENI. V gave up 2 bases and J gave up 0 bases, with 13 bases separating them. CDR3 length equals 16 residues. CDR3 in amino acids: CASSPGRNGYQETQYF. The CDR3 DNA follows: TGTGCCAGCTCACCAGGCAGGAATGGATACCAAGAGACCCAGTACTTC. Supplemented by reference TRBV18 and TRBJ2-5, the full variable domain reads NAGVMQNPRHLVRRRGQEARLRCSPMKGHSHVYWYRQLPEEGLKFMVYLQKENIIDESGMPKERFSAEFPKEGPSILRIQQVVRGDSAAYFCASSPGRNGYQETQYFGPGTRLLVL.

This rearrangement joins TRBV7-2 to TRBJ2-3; D is undetermined. Germline V gene data show CDR1 as SGHTA and CDR2 as FQGNSA. Trimming took 5 bases from V and 2 from J, leaving 5 bases between them. This CDR3 spans 12 amino acids. The CDR3 DNA is TGTGCCAGCAGCCGCGACACAGATACGCAGTATTTT. Encoded protein: CASSRDTDTQYF.

The chain joins TRBV28 to TRBJ2-7, with D unclear. Germline V CDR1 and CDR2: MDHEN, SYDVKM. The CDR3 runs to 12 residues. The V end lost 3 bases, the J end lost 4 bases, and 7 bases lay between the germline ends. The CDR3 DNA reads TGTGCCAGCAGTTTCCAAAATTACGAGCAGTACTTC. It is translated as CASSFQNYEQYF.

The V gene is TRBV19, the J gene TRBJ1-5; D is unclear. Germline V gene data show CDR1 as LNHDA and CDR2 as SQIVND (reference sequence). V shed 10 bases and J shed 3 bases, with 13 bases lying between them. The CDR3 consists of 13 residues. CDR3 nucleotides: TGTGCCACCGGCGGGAAACTCAATCAGCCCCAGCATTTT. It yields the protein CATGGKLNQPQHF.

The chain couples TRBV2 to TRBJ2-7; weak D call: TRBD1 (5 bases). Germline V gives CDR1 SNHLY, CDR2 FYNNEI. V lost 10 bases to trimming and J lost 3 bases, with 13 bases between them. This CDR3 contains 12 residues. The CDR3 region is CATGTGIYEQYF. For the CDR3, the DNA is TGTGCCACCGGCACAGGAATCTACGAGCAGTACTTC.

The chain combines TRBV18 with TRBJ1-4; D remains ambiguous. Deletions cut 2 bases from V and 2 bases from J, with 9 bases between. The CDR3 sequence is 15 residues long. The germline V gene encodes CDR1 KGHSH and CDR2 LQKENI. CDR3 residues: CASSPAGPTNEKLFF. For the CDR3, the DNA is TGTGCCAGCTCACCAGCCGGGCCCACTAATGAAAAACTGTTTTTT.

V usage is TRBV9 and J usage is TRBJ2-2; 8 bases are a match to TRBD2. V trimming: 0 bases; J trimming: 4 bases; junction bases outside the gene matches: 2. The germline CDR1 and CDR2 sequences are SGDLS and YYNGEE. The CDR3 contains 15 residues. CDR3 loop: CASSVASGGTGELFF. CDR3 sequence (DNA): TGTGCCAGCAGCGTAGCGAGCGGGGGCACCGGGGAGCTGTTTTTT.

The chain carries TRBV4-1 and TRBJ2-7; perhaps D is TRBD1 or TRBD2 (5 bases each). Trimming removed 0 bases from V and 4 bases from J, with 19 bases in between. Per the germline V gene, CDR1 is MGHRA and CDR2 is YSYEKL. The CDR3 runs to 17 residues. CDR3 sequence (DNA): TGCGCCAGCAGCCAAGATGATCAGTCGGGGACCAAATACGAGCAGTACTTC. Its protein is CASSQDDQSGTKYEQYF.

The chain is built from TRBV5-4 and TRBJ2-1; 13 bases fit TRBD2. The J segment lost 14 bases and the V segment lost 2 bases, leaving 10 bases of the junction unmatched. The CDR3 contains 15 residues. Per the germline V gene, CDR1 is SGHNT and CDR2 is YYREEE (reference sequence). This CDR3 is CASSFERTSGSIKFF. CDR3 nucleotide sequence: TGTGCCAGCAGCTTTGAAAGGACTAGCGGGAGCATAAAGTTCTTC.

This chain joins TRBV2 and TRBJ1-2; D is unresolved. The CDR3 has 14 residues. Germline CDR1 reads SNHLY; CDR2 reads FYNNEI. Trimming removed 2 bases from V and 4 bases from J, with 11 bases in between. This CDR3 is CASSEWLGPYGYTF. The DNA for the CDR3 is TGTGCCAGCAGTGAATGGTTAGGGCCCTATGGCTACACCTTC.

V usage is TRBV18 and J usage is TRBJ2-7; D is unresolved. CDR1 and CDR2 (germline): KGHSH, LQKENI. V was trimmed by 5 bases and J by 3 bases, leaving 14 bases between them. CDR3 length equals 14 residues. The chain's CDR3 is CASSTRPRYYEQYF. In DNA form, the CDR3 reads TGTGCCAGCTCAACCAGGCCCCGCTACTACGAGCAGTACTTC.

The genes are TRBV4-1 and TRBJ1-2, with D unresolved. Germline V gene sequence: CDR1 MGHRA, CDR2 YSYEKL. The V gene lost 3 bases and the J gene lost 1 base, with 3 bases spanning the gap. The CDR3 has 12 amino acids. This CDR3 reads CASSQDNYGYTF. CDR3 bases: TGCGCCAGCAGCCAGGATAACTATGGCTACACCTTC.

This sequence joins TRBV2 and TRBJ2-3, with 15 bases identical to TRBD2. The CDR3 is 18 amino acids. Trimming removed 1 base from V and 4 bases from J; junction bases left unmatched: 6. The V gene's germline CDR1 is SNHLY and CDR2 FYNNEI. The CDR3 spells CASSEGGLAGGVSDTQYF. As DNA, the CDR3 is TGTGCCAGCAGTGAAGGGGGACTAGCGGGGGGAGTGTCAGATACGCAGTATTTT.

V gene TRBV5-4 combines with J gene TRBJ2-2; TRBD1 is a possible D gene (6 bases). This CDR3 region has 14 residues. V lost 0 bases to trimming and J lost 6 bases, with 9 bases between them. Germline CDR1 SGHNT, CDR2 YYREEE (reference sequence). This chain's CDR3 is CASSLAKGAGELFF. The CDR3, as DNA: TGTGCCAGCAGCTTGGCCAAGGGGGCCGGGGAGCTGTTTTTT.

This rearrangement joins TRBV6-2 or TRBV6-3 to TRBJ2-5; 7 bases match TRBD2. J lost 7 bases, V lost 6 bases, and 32 bases had no gene match. The CDR3 extends over 21 amino acids. CDR1 and CDR2 from the germline V gene are MNHEY and SVGEGT. The CDR3 region has the DNA TGTGCCAGCAGCCAAAATAAAAGACAGACGGGTGGAGGGAGGGCCCGGGGGACCCAGTACTTC. Protein product: CASSQNKRQTGGGRARGTQYF.

This clone was picked up a small number of times. CDR3 loop: CATSRGSYGYTF. The CDR3 region has the DNA TGTGCCACCAGCAGAGGCAGTTATGGCTACACCTTC. The gene calls are TRBV15 and TRBJ1-2; D is undetermined. CDR3 length: 12 residues. Trimming cost V 1 base and J 5 bases, with 5 bases left between them. The germline V gene encodes CDR1 LNHNV and CDR2 YYDKDF (reference sequence).